This TCR beta chain originates from a study of T cell repertoires in cytomegalovirus infection. Overall study: Recently identified HLA-C-restricted CMV epitopes were among the peptides used. Indications came from public TCR beta signatures; they pointed to CMV infection and to a matching HLA type.

Study outcomes and limitations: Individuals carrying CMV plus the relevant HLA were identified by cumulative frequency of public TCR beta families. The ex vivo response showed dominance by HLA-C-restricted CMV-specific TCR beta clonotypes.

A few counts support this clonotype. The antigen is unknown. This CDR3 contains 17 residues. V gave up 2 bases and J gave up 5 bases, with 21 bases separating them. CDR1 is SGHAT, CDR2 FQNNGV, per germline. TCRdb re-analysed the reads in MiXCR, keeping a single row per CDR3 protein. Among hundreds of thousands of distinct CDR3 sequences listed, approximately 40% were seen once. The gene calls are TRBV11-2 and TRBJ2-5; D is uncertain. Sample: cultured PBMCs, taken from culture after CMV antigen stimulation. The origin of this receptor is a human donor in good health (CMV status not recorded). Some clones in this sample may be carry-over from other donors' samples. The CDR3 DNA follows: TGTGCCAGCAGCTTAAAAGGCCCGAGCGTGGTGGCTGAGACCCAGTACTTC. Its translation is CASSLKGPSVVAETQYF.